This TCR beta chain was recovered during a study of T cell repertoires in cytomegalovirus infection. Broader study findings: Predominance within the ex vivo response was attributable to HLA-C-restricted CMV-specific TCR beta clonotypes. Cumulative public TCR beta family frequency identified CMV carriers with the relevant HLA.

TCRdb reprocessed the reads with MiXCR, giving one entry per CDR3 protein. The sample consists of around 530,000 distinct CDR3 sequences, 26% of them appearing once. This clonotype came up many times. Its antigen is as yet unknown. The CDR3 extends over 13 amino acids. The junction had 1 base not matched to a gene; V was cut back by 5 bases and J by 3 bases. CDR1 is MRHNA, CDR2 SNTAGT, per germline. The source of this sequence is a human donor in good health (CMV status not recorded). Some clones in this sample may be carry-over from other donors' samples. The sequenced sample consisted of PBMCs. The V and J genes are TRBV6-4 and TRBJ2-3; 8 bases align to TRBD2. CDR3 sequence: CASSQRETDTQYF. CDR3 nucleotides: TGTGCCAGCAGTCAGCGGGAGACAGATACGCAGTATTTT.